This is a list of T cell receptor beta chains from one sample in a study of shared clonotypes between healthy human individuals. Method: immunoSEQ multiplex PCR; TCRdb's copy keeps in-frame clones and lacks some. The sample lists some 2 million clones, less than 95% occurring once. The sample comprised naive CD8+ T cells sorted from blood. The source is a man between 18 and 29 years old in good health. Each CDR3 is given with its conserved first and last residue. Fields, in order: clone size, V gene, D gene, J gene, CDR3 protein, CDR3 DNA. The D gene is left open where the match is weak. Not every row has a clone size; where given, it reads once, few, many or a size class.

.	TRBV19	TRBD2	TRBJ2-7	CASSIDLSGGSEQYF	TGTGCCAGTAGTATAGATCTCTCCGGGGGGAGCGAGCAGTACTTC
once	TRBV7-9	.	TRBJ1-1	CASSLAVGITEAFF	TGTGCCAGCAGCTTAGCTGTAGGGATCACTGAAGCTTTCTTT
.	TRBV13	TRBD1	TRBJ1-1	CASSQQGADGEAFF	TGTGCCAGCAGCCAACAGGGGGCCGATGGTGAAGCTTTCTTT
.	TRBV4-1	TRBD1	TRBJ2-7	CASSSRDSPYEQYF	TGCGCCAGCAGCTCCCGGGACAGTCCCTACGAGCAGTACTTC
.	TRBV9	.	TRBJ2-7	CASSAAPGAYEQYF	TGTGCCAGCAGCGCAGCCCCGGGAGCCTACGAGCAGTACTTC
.	TRBV11-2	.	TRBJ2-5	CASTEHSYQETQYF	TGTGCCAGCACCGAACACTCGTACCAAGAGACCCAGTACTTC
few	TRBV6-5	TRBD1	TRBJ2-7	CASSYGTDYEQYF	TGTGCCAGCAGTTACGGGACAGACTACGAGCAGTACTTC
.	TRBV15	TRBD1	TRBJ2-7	CATSRGATGISFEQYF	TGTGCCACCAGCAGAGGGGCGACAGGGATAAGCTTCGAGCAGTACTTC
.	TRBV7-9	.	TRBJ2-5	CASSWREVQETQYF	TGTGCCAGCAGCTGGAGGGAGGTCCAAGAGACCCAGTACTTC
.	TRBV4-3	TRBD1	TRBJ2-1	CASSLDDRGEDPEQFF	TGCGCCAGCAGCCTTGACGACAGGGGAGAAGACCCTGAGCAGTTCTTC
.	TRBV19	TRBD1	TRBJ2-7	CASSSGQGHLYEQYF	TGTGCCAGTAGTTCCGGACAGGGCCACCTCTACGAGCAGTACTTC
.	TRBV14	.	TRBJ2-2	CASSQARANTGELFF	TGTGCCAGCAGCCAAGCCAGAGCGAACACCGGGGAGCTGTTTTTT
once	TRBV5-6	.	TRBJ1-6	CASSFDGGSPLHF	TGTGCCAGCAGCTTTGATGGGGGCTCACCCCTCCACTTT
.	TRBV4-1	.	TRBJ2-7	CASSQEDRIQLEQYF	TGCGCCAGCAGCCAGGAAGACAGGATACAACTCGAGCAGTACTTC
.	TRBV9	TRBD2	TRBJ2-2	CASSVGGREGTGELFF	TGTGCCAGCAGCGTAGGAGGTAGGGAGGGCACCGGGGAGCTGTTTTTT
.	TRBV6-4	.	TRBJ2-2	CASSETYGTYTGELFF	TGTGCCAGCAGTGAAACCTACGGGACGTATACCGGGGAGCTGTTTTTT
.	TRBV13	.	TRBJ2-7	CASSSGGSYEQYF	TGTGCCAGCAGCTCCGGGGGCTCCTACGAGCAGTACTTC
few	TRBV18	TRBD1	TRBJ2-7	CASSLSTGTGDHEQYF	TGTGCCAGCTCACTTTCTACCGGGACAGGGGACCACGAGCAGTACTTC
once	TRBV19	.	TRBJ1-5	CASSHGGSGQPQHF	TGTGCCAGTAGTCATGGGGGGAGCGGTCAGCCCCAGCATTTT
.	TRBV29-1	.	TRBJ2-7	CSVEILNSYEQYF	TGCAGCGTCGAAATCCTGAATTCCTACGAGCAGTACTTC
.	TRBV18	TRBD1	TRBJ1-1	CASSLYDRVDTEAFF	TGTGCCAGCTCACTATACGACAGGGTAGATACTGAAGCTTTCTTT
.	TRBV19	.	TRBJ2-7	CASSMGDSGSYEQYF	TGTGCCAGTAGTATGGGGGACTCCGGCTCCTACGAGCAGTACTTC
.	TRBV7-7	TRBD2	TRBJ2-3	CASSFGTSGRDTQYF	TGTGCTAGCAGCTTTGGGACTAGCGGGCGGGATACGCAGTATTTT
.	TRBV27	.	TRBJ1-3	CASSMTGFGNTIYF	TGTGCCAGCAGTATGACCGGGTTCGGAAACACCATATATTTT
.	TRBV6-5	.	TRBJ1-3	CASSPGVPSGNTIYF	TGTGCCAGCAGCCCGGGGGTTCCCTCTGGAAACACCATATATTTT
.	TRBV19	.	TRBJ2-7	CASSASVTYEQYF	TGTGCCAGTAGTGCCAGTGTGACCTACGAGCAGTACTTC
.	TRBV25-1	.	TRBJ2-5	CASSWGGGETQYF	TGCGCCAGCAGTTGGGGAGGGGGAGAGACCCAGTACTTC
.	TRBV28	.	TRBJ2-1	CASSFRGYNEQFF	TGTGCCAGCAGTTTCAGGGGTTACAATGAGCAGTTCTTC
.	TRBV2	.	TRBJ1-4	CASRGPGPEKLFF	TGTGCCAGCAGGGGTCCAGGCCCTGAAAAACTGTTTTTT
.	TRBV9	.	TRBJ1-2	CASSVAGGTTNYGYTF	TGTGCCAGCAGCGTAGCTGGTGGAACAACTAACTATGGCTACACCTTC
.	TRBV9	TRBD2	TRBJ2-7	CASSASSEGLGYEQYF	TGTGCCAGCAGCGCCTCCTCGGAGGGACTAGGCTACGAGCAGTACTTC
.	TRBV19	.	TRBJ2-5	CASSIDLTTPGETQYF	TGTGCCAGTAGTATAGATCTGACTACCCCGGGAGAGACCCAGTACTTC
.	TRBV11-1	TRBD2	TRBJ2-5	CASSQSGTNQETQYF	TGTGCCAGCAGCCAAAGCGGGACTAACCAAGAGACCCAGTACTTC
.	TRBV5-6	.	TRBJ2-7	CASSPLDITYEQYF	TGTGCCAGCAGCCCCCTGGACATCACCTACGAGCAGTACTTC
.	TRBV9	.	TRBJ1-2	CASSGYDWDYGYTF	TGTGCCAGCAGCGGATACGACTGGGACTATGGCTACACCTTC
.	TRBV27	TRBD1	TRBJ2-7	CASSLGTGAREQYF	TGTGCCAGCAGTTTAGGGACAGGCGCACGTGAGCAGTACTTC
.	TRBV28	TRBD2	TRBJ2-3	CASSPTPSGESTDTQYF	TGTGCCAGCAGTCCCACCCCTAGCGGGGAAAGCACAGATACGCAGTATTTT
once	TRBV4-3	TRBD2	TRBJ2-3	CASSPLAGDPTDTQYF	TGCGCCAGCAGCCCACTAGCGGGAGACCCCACAGATACGCAGTATTTT